This TCR beta chain was sequenced during a study of blood T cell repertoires in COVID-19. Study-level information: COVID-19 samples, acute and convalescent, were from the United States, Italy and Spain.

Original data processing: Cell counts per sample came from amplifying reference gene primers. TCRdb's table, derived via immunoSEQ multiplex PCR, lists solely in-frame clones and lacks some. V, J and clone size derive from that table, while D and trimming were established from the DNA sequence. The sample includes about 140,000 clones, 82% seen only once; the top ten take roughly 3.9%. The CDR3 sequence is 13 residues long. Germline lookup yields CDR1 SGHTA and CDR2 FQGNSA. V was clipped by 1 base and J by 7 bases; unmatched bases: 3. This clonotype originated in a woman older than 75 with acute or convalescent COVID-19. Sequencing was done on a sample of peripheral blood. The chain is built from TRBV7-2 and TRBJ1-1, with 7 bases identical to TRBD1. The CDR3 bases are TGTGCCAGCAGCTTAGGCAGGGGGGTTGAAGCTTTCTTT. Translation gives CASSLGRGVEAFF.